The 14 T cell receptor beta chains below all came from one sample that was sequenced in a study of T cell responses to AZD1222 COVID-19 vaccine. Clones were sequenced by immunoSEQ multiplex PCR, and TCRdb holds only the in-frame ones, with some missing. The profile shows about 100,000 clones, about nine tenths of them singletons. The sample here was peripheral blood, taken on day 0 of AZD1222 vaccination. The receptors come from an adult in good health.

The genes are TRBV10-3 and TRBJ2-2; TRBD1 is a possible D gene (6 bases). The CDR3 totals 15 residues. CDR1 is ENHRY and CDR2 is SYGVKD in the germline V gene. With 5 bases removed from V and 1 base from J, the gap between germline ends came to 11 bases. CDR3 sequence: CAISTGTLNTGELFF. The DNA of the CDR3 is TGTGCCATCAGTACCGGGACACTGAACACCGGGGAGCTGTTTTTT.

The CDR3 nucleotides read TGTGCCAGCAACACCCGCGCTCGATCCTACGAGCAGTACTTC. Its protein is CASNTRARSYEQYF. The chain joins TRBV6-5 to TRBJ2-7, with D unresolved. CDR1 and CDR2 (germline): MNHEY, SVGAGI. V gave up 7 bases and J gave up 1 base, with 14 bases separating them. The CDR3 runs to 14 residues.

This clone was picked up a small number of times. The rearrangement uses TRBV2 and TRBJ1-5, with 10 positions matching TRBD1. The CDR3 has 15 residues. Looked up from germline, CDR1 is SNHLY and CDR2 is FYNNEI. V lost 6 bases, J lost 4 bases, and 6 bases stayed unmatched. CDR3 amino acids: CASRDRQGANQPQHF. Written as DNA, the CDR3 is TGTGCCAGCAGGGATAGACAGGGGGCGAATCAGCCCCAGCATTTT. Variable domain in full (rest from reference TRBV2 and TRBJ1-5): EPEVTQTPSHQVTQMGQEVILRCVPISNHLYFYWYRQILGQKVEFLVSFYNNEISEKSEIFDDQFSVERPDGSNFTLKIRSTKLEDSAMYFCASRDRQGANQPQHFGDGTRLSIL.

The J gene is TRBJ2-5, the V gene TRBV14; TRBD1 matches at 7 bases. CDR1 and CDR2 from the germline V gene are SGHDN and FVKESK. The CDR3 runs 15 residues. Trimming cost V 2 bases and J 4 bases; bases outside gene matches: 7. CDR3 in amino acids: CASSQTLGGGETQYF. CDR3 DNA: TGTGCCAGCAGCCAAACGCTAGGGGGCGGAGAGACCCAGTACTTC.

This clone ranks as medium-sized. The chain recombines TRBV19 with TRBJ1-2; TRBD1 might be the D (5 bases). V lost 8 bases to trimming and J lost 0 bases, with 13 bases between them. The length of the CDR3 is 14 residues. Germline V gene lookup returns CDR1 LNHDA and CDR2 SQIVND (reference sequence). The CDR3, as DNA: TGTGCCAGTCGGGTTGCAGGGACTAACTATGGCTACACCTTC. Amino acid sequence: CASRVAGTNYGYTF.

The CDR3 DNA is TGTGCCAGTAGTATGGCCGCGGGAAAGGGACAGAACTTTGGAAACACCATATATTTT. It translates to CASSMAAGKGQNFGNTIYF. The genes are TRBV19 and TRBJ1-3; the match to TRBD1 covers 7 bases. J lost 3 bases, V lost 3 bases, and 17 bases had no gene match. Germline V gene data show CDR1 as LNHDA and CDR2 as SQIVND (reference sequence). The length of the CDR3 is 19 residues.

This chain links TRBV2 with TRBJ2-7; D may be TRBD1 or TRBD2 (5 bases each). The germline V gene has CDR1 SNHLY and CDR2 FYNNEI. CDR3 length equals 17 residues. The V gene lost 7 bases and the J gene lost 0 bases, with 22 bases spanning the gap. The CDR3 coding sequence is TGTGCCAGCACACCCAATCCCCGGGACGCCACCTCCTACGAGCAGTACTTC. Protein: CASTPNPRDATSYEQYF.

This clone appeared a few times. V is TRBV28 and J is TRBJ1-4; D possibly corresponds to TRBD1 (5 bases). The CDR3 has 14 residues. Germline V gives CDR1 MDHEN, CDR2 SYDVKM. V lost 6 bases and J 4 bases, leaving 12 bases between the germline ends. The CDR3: CASRLTADNEKLFF. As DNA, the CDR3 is TGTGCCAGCAGATTGACAGCTGATAATGAAAAACTGTTTTTT.

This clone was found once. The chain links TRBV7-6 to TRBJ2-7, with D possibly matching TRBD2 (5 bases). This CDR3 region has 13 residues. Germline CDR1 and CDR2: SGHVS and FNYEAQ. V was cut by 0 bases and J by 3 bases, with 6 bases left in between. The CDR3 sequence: CASSLAEDYEQYF. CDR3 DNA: TGTGCCAGCAGCTTAGCGGAGGACTACGAGCAGTACTTC.

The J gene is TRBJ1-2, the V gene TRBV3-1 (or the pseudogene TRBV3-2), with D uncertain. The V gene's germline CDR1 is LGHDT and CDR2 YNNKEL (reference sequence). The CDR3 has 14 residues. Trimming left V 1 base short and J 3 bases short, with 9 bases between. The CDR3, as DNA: TGTGCCAGCAGCCAAGGAACAGACTACTATGGCTACACCTTC. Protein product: CASSQGTDYYGYTF.

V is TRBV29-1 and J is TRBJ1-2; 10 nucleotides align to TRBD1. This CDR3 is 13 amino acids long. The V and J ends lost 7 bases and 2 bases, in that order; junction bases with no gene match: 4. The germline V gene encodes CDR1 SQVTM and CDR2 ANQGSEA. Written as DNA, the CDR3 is TGCAGCGCTGTGACAGGGGGCAACTATGGCTACACCTTC. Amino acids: CSAVTGGNYGYTF.

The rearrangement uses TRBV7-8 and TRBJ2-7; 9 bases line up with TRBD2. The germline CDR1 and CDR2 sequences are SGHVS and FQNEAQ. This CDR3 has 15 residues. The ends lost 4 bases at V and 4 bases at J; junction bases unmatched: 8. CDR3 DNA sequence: TGTGCCAGCAGCTCTATAGCGGGGGAAGTTTACGAGCAGTACTTC. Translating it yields CASSSIAGEVYEQYF. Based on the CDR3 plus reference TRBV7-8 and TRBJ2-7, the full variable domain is GAGVSQSPRYKVAKRGQDVALRCDPISGHVSLFWYQQALGQGPEFLTYFQNEAQLDKSGLPSDRFFAERPEGSVSTLKIQRTQQEDSAVYLCASSSIAGEVYEQYFGPGTRLTVT.

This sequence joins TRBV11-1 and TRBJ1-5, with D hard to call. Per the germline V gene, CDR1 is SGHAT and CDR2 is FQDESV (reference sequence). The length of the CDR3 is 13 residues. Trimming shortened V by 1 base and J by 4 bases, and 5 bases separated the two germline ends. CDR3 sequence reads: CASSLDGNQPQHF. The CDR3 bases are TGTGCCAGCAGCTTAGATGGGAATCAGCCCCAGCATTTT. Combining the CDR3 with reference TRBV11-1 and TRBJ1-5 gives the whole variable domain EAEVAQSPRYKITEKSQAVAFWCDPISGHATLYWYRQILGQGPELLVQFQDESVVDDSQLPKDRFSAERLKGVDSTLKIQPAELGDSAMYLCASSLDGNQPQHFGDGTRLSIL.

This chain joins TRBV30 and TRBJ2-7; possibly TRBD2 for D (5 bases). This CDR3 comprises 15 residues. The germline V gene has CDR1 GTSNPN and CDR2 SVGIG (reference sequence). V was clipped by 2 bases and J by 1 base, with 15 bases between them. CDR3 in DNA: TGTGCCTGGAGTAGTGAGGGCAGCCCATCCTACGAGCAGTACTTC. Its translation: CAWSSEGSPSYEQYF.